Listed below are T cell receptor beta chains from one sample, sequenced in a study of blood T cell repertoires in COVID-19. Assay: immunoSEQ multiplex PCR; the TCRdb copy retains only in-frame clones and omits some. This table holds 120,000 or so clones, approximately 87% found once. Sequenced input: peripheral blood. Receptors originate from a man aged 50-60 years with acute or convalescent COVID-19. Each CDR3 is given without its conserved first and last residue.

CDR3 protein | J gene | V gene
ASRPGQGLGTQY | TRBJ2-3 | TRBV3-1/TRBV3-2
ACDREAKNIQY | TRBJ2-4 | TRBV30
ASSPRTSGAPGELF | TRBJ2-2 | TRBV27
ASSPRRLAGGGTGELF | TRBJ2-2 | TRBV5-1
ASSLVQTGTNEQF | TRBJ2-1 | TRBV11-3
AISESQLAGEAQNTQY | TRBJ2-3 | TRBV10-3
ASSFGGFYGYT | TRBJ1-2 | TRBV12-3/TRBV12-4
ASWGPQPPGTEAF | TRBJ1-1 | TRBV10-2
ATSDPGTSTDTQY | TRBJ2-3 | TRBV24-1
SASLAGGGPSYNEQF | TRBJ2-1 | TRBV20-1
ASSPARTSGSYEQY | TRBJ2-7 | TRBV11-2
ASSRPPTGGRSTGELF | TRBJ2-2 | TRBV6-6
ASSLDPTGGKPGANVLT | TRBJ2-6 | TRBV7-6
ASPGTSGSTRLGNEQF | TRBJ2-1 | TRBV2
ASSSITGTSSNEQF | TRBJ2-1 | TRBV27
ASRYDGGEKLF | TRBJ1-4 | TRBV6-5
ASSMTGPLYEAF | TRBJ1-1 | TRBV5-6
ASSGASASEQY | TRBJ2-7 | TRBV5-5
ASSSQTAGVEADTQY | TRBJ2-3 | TRBV5-1
ASSIYIAGGWTDTQY | TRBJ2-3 | TRBV19
ASSNPGGDYGYT | TRBJ1-2 | TRBV7-2
ASSQESGSSYNEQF | TRBJ2-1 | TRBV4-1
ASSMRGGLTTGELF | TRBJ2-2 | TRBV19
SATRPGGTEAF | TRBJ1-1 | TRBV29-1
ASSLVDRGQSTEAF | TRBJ1-1 | TRBV5-1
ASSYSSSEADYGYT | TRBJ1-2 | TRBV6-2/TRBV6-3
ASSLSSSYEQY | TRBJ2-7 | TRBV7-9
ASSQDNQDRLRAF | TRBJ1-1 | TRBV3-1/TRBV3-2
SVEEAQLNTEAF | TRBJ1-1 | TRBV29-1
ASCPVGLADTDTQY | TRBJ2-3 | TRBV7-8
ASSQDRAVPNEKLF | TRBJ1-4 | TRBV3-1/TRBV3-2
ASSEKARLWF | TRBJ2-1 | TRBV6-1
ASSPSVFQETQY | TRBJ2-5 | TRBV9
ASSKMQLAGVPTGELF | TRBJ2-2 | TRBV21-1
ASGRDYSLEQY | TRBJ2-7 | TRBV5-1
ASSQEPSGRTGELF | TRBJ2-2 | TRBV4-2
ASSTRGGFLNTGELF | TRBJ2-2 | TRBV9
ASSSDLTQY | TRBJ2-5 | TRBV5-6
ASSYLTGENTEAF | TRBJ1-1 | TRBV5-6
ASSPHFREGYT | TRBJ1-2 | TRBV4-1
ASSPSQATGNTIY | TRBJ1-3 | TRBV18
ASSLRSRGGNSGANVLT | TRBJ2-6 | TRBV11-3
ASSPAGTSGTTDTQY | TRBJ2-3 | TRBV4-3
ASRTDENEQY | TRBJ2-7 | TRBV5-1
ASSTGTAYEQY | TRBJ2-7 | TRBV6-5
ATSRDGANTGELF | TRBJ2-2 | TRBV15
ASSYGQGSGNTIY | TRBJ1-3 | TRBV6-2/TRBV6-3
ASSFSSGSFYEQY | TRBJ2-7 | TRBV11-3
ASSLGVQETQY | TRBJ2-5 | TRBV7-9
ASSDVTSHEQY | TRBJ2-7 | TRBV2
ASSASIKLGTEAF | TRBJ1-1 | TRBV9
ASSSRQGPYGYT | TRBJ1-2 | TRBV7-8
ASSTREGGVVTQY | TRBJ2-5 | TRBV7-6